A single sample gave rise to the 9 T cell receptor beta chains below, sequenced in a study of blood T cell repertoires in COVID-19. Assay: immunoSEQ multiplex PCR; the TCRdb copy retains only in-frame clones and omits some. The sample carries roughly 80,000 clones, about 83% recorded once. What was sequenced was peripheral blood. The receptors derive from a human donor in a cohort sampled during active COVID-19.

The chain links TRBV7-9 to TRBJ1-6; 9 bases are a match to TRBD1. From germline, CDR1 is SEHNR and CDR2 FQNEAQ (reference sequence). This CDR3 has 15 amino acids. After removal of 0 bases from V and 9 bases from J, the junction contained 3 bases not matched to a gene. The CDR3 is CASSLARDRASPLHF. CDR3 DNA sequence: TGTGCCAGCAGCTTAGCTCGGGACAGGGCTTCACCCCTCCACTTT.

The chain couples TRBV5-4 to TRBJ2-7, with D possibly being TRBD2 (5 bases). The V end lost 4 bases, the J end lost 2 bases, and 10 bases lay between the germline ends. The length of the CDR3 is 13 residues. Germline V lookup: CDR1 SGHNT, CDR2 YYREEE (reference sequence). CDR3 loop: CASSHAGAYEQYF. The CDR3 region has the DNA TGTGCCAGCAGCCATGCCGGGGCCTACGAGCAGTACTTC. The variable domain in full, completed from reference TRBV5-4 and TRBJ2-7, reads ETGVTQSPTHLIKTRGQQVTLRCSSQSGHNTVSWYQQALGQGPQFIFQYYREEENGRGNFPPRFSGLQFPNYSSELNVNALELDDSALYLCASSHAGAYEQYFGPGTRLTVT.

Only one count was recorded for this clone. V and J are TRBV6-5 and TRBJ2-2; D is unresolved. Germline loops: CDR1 MNHEY, CDR2 SVGAGI. Deletions cut 5 bases from V and 6 bases from J, with 4 bases between. The CDR3 has 11 amino acids. The CDR3 is CASSTSGELFF. The CDR3 DNA sequence: TGTGCCAGCAGTACATCCGGGGAGCTGTTTTTT.

The V gene is TRBV19, the J gene TRBJ1-1, with D unclear. CDR1 is LNHDA, CDR2 SQIVND, per germline (reference sequence). CDR3 length equals 11 residues. The V end lost 8 bases, the J end lost 3 bases, and 7 bases lay between the germline ends. CDR3 sequence (DNA): TGTGCCAGTTCGGACTACACTGAAGCTTTCTTT. Translated: CASSDYTEAFF.

This clone was detected only a few times. The J gene is TRBJ2-1, the V gene TRBV5-1; 9 nucleotides agree with TRBD1. V was clipped by 4 bases and J by 5 bases; unmatched bases: 10. Per germline, CDR1 SGHRS and CDR2 YFSETQ. The CDR3 is made up of 16 amino acids. This chain's CDR3 is CASSHNAGTGNNEQFF. The CDR3 DNA follows: TGCGCCAGCAGCCATAACGCCGGGACAGGGAACAATGAGCAGTTCTTC.

V is TRBV9 and J is TRBJ1-2, with D possibly TRBD1 on 6 matching bases. The CDR3 extends over 15 amino acids. With 3 bases removed from V and 2 bases from J, the gap between germline ends came to 14 bases. Looked up from germline, CDR1 is SGDLS and CDR2 is YYNGEE. CDR3 DNA sequence: TGTGCCAGCAGCGCTGGGGGCAGGGGCAACTATGGCTACACCTTC. Translating it yields CASSAGGRGNYGYTF. Variable domain in full (rest from reference TRBV9 and TRBJ1-2): DSGVTQTPKHLITATGQRVTLRCSPRSGDLSVYWYQQSLDQGLQFLIQYYNGEERAKGNILERFSAQQFPDLHSELNLSSLELGDSALYFCASSAGGRGNYGYTFGSGTRLTVV.

The CDR3 loop is CASSLASANYGYTF. The CDR3, as DNA: TGTGCCAGCAGCTTAGCCAGCGCTAACTATGGCTACACCTTC. The chain carries TRBV11-2 and TRBJ1-2, with unresolved D. Trimming took off 1 base at V and 0 bases at J, with 6 bases between the two ends. Germline V gives CDR1 SGHAT, CDR2 FQNNGV. The length of the CDR3 is 14 residues.

V usage is TRBV7-2 and J usage is TRBJ2-7, with 7 bases lining up with TRBD2. CDR1 is SGHTA, CDR2 FQGNSA, per germline. V lost 4 bases and J lost 2; bases outside the gene matches: 8. The CDR3 sequence is 15 residues long. In DNA, the CDR3 is TGTGCCAGCAGCTGGGGGTCTAGCGGACCCTACGAGCAGTACTTC. This codes for CASSWGSSGPYEQYF.

The chain has TRBV14 and TRBJ2-1; D not resolved. This CDR3 has 16 amino acids. V was pared by 4 bases and J by 0 bases, with 13 bases between. CDR1 and CDR2 (germline): SGHDN, FVKESK. The DNA of the CDR3 is TGTGCCAGCAGCCCCGTAGGAGCCTCCTCCTACAATGAGCAGTTCTTC. As protein: CASSPVGASSYNEQFF.